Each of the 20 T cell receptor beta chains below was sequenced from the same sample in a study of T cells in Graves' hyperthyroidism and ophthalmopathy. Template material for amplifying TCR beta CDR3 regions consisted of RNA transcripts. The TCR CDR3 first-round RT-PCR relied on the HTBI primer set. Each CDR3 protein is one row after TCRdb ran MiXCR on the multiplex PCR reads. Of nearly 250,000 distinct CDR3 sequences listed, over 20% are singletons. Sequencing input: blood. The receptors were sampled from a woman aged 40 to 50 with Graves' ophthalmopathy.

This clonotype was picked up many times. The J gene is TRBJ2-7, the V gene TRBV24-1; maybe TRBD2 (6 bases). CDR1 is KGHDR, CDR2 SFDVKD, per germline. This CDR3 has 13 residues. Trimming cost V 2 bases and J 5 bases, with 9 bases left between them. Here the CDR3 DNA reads TGTGCCACCAGTGATTCGGGCGGGAACGAGCAGTACTTC. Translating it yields CATSDSGGNEQYF.

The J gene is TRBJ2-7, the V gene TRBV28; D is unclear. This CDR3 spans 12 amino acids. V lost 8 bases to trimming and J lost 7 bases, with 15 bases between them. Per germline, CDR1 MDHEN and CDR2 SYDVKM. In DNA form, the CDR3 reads TGTGCCAGCCAAGGACCTCTACGGGAGCAGTACTTC. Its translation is CASQGPLREQYF. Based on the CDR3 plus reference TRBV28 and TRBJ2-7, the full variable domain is DVKVTQSSRYLVKRTGEKVFLECVQDMDHENMFWYRQDPGLGLRLIYFSYDVKMKEKGDIPEGYSVSREKKERFSLILESASTNQTSMYLCASQGPLREQYFGPGTRLTVT.

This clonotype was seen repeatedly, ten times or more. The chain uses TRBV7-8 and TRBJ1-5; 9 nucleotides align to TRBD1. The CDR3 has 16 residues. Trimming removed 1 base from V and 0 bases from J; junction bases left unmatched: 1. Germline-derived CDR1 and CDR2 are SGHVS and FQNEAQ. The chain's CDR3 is CASSLVGQGSNQPQHF. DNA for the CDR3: TGTGCCAGCAGCTTAGTGGGACAGGGTAGCAATCAGCCCCAGCATTTT.

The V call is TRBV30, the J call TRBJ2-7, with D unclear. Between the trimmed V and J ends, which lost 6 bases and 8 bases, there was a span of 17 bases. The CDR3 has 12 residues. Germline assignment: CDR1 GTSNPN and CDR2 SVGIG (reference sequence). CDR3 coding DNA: TGTGCCTGTAAGGGCAACCCGCCCCAGCAGTACTTC. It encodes CACKGNPPQQYF.

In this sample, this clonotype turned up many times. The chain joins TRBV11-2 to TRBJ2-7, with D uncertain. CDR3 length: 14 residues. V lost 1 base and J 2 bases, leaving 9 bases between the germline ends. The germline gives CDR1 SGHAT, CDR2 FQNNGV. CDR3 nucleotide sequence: TGTGCCAGCAGCTTAGGACCAGGACCCTACGAGCAGTACTTC. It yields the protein CASSLGPGPYEQYF. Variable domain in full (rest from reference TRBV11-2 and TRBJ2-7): EAGVAQSPRYKIIEKRQSVAFWCNPISGHATLYWYQQILGQGPKLLIQFQNNGVVDDSQLPKDRFSAERLKGVDSTLKIQPAKLEDSAVYLCASSLGPGPYEQYFGPGTRLTVT.

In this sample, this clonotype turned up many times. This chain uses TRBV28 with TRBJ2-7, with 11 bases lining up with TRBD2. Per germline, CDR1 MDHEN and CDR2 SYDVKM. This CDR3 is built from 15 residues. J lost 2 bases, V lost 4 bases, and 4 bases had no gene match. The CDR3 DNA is TGTGCCAGCAGTTCCATAGCGGGAGGGCCCTACGAGCAGTACTTC. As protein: CASSSIAGGPYEQYF.

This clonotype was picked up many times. CDR3 coding DNA: TGTGCCAGCAGAAGGACTAGCTACGAGCAGTACTTC. The encoded protein is CASRRTSYEQYF. The chain uses TRBV2 and TRBJ2-7, with TRBD2 matching over 7 bases. The CDR3 totals 12 residues. V dropped 6 bases and J dropped 3; count of bases not matched to a gene: 2. Germline V gene data show CDR1 as SNHLY and CDR2 as FYNNEI.

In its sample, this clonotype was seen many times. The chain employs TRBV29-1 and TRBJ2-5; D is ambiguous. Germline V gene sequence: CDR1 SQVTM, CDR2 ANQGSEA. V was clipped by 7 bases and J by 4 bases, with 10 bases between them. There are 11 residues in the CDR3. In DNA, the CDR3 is TGCAGCGAGCTAGTGGGAGAGACCCAGTACTTC. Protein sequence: CSELVGETQYF.

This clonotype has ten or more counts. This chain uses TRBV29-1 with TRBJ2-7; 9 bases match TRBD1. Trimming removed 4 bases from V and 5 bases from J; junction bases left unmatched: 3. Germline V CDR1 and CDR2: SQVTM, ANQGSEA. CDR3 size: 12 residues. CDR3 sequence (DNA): TGCAGCGTTGGGACAGGGGTCAACGAGCAGTACTTC. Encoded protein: CSVGTGVNEQYF.

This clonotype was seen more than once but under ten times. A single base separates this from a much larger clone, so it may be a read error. CDR3 residues: CASSQDQYQPQHF. The CDR3 DNA is TGTGCCAGCAGCCAAGACCAATATCAGCCCCAGCATTTT. J is TRBJ1-5 and V is TRBV4-2; D remains unclear. Germline assignment: CDR1 LGHNA and CDR2 YNFKEQ. With 0 bases removed from V and 5 bases from J, the gap between germline ends came to 5 bases. This CDR3 spans 13 amino acids.

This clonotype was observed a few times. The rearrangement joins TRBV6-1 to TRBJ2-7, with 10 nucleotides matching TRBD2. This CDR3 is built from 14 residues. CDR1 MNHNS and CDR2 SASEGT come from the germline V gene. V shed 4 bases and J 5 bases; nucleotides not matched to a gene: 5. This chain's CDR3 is CASSVLAGVDEQYF. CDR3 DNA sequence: TGTGCCAGCAGTGTCCTAGCGGGAGTAGACGAGCAGTACTTC.

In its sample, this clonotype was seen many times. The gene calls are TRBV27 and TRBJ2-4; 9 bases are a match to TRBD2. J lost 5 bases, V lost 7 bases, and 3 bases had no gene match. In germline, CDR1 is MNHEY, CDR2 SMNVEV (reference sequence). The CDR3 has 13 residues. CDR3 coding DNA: TGTGCCAGCAACGTAGCGGGAGAAAACATTCAGTACTTC. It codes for CASNVAGENIQYF.

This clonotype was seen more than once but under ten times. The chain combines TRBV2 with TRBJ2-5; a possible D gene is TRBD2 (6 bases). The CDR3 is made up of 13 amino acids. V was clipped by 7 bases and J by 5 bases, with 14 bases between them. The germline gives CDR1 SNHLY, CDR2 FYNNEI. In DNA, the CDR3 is TGTGCCAGCACCGACGGGGGAAGGGAGACCCAGTACTTC. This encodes CASTDGGRETQYF.

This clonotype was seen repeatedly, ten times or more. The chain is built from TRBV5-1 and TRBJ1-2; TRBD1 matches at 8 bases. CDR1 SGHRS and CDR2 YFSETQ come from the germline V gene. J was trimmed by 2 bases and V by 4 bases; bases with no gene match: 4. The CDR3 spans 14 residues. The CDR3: CASSPGQANYGYTF. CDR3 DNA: TGCGCCAGCAGCCCGGGACAGGCGAACTATGGCTACACCTTC.

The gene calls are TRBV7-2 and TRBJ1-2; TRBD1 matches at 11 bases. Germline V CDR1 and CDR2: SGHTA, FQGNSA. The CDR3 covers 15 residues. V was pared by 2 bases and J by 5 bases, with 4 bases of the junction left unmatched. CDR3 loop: CASSLPGTGGYGYTF. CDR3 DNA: TGTGCCAGCAGCTTACCTGGGACAGGGGGGTATGGCTACACCTTC. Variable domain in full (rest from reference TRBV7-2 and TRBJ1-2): GAGVSQSPSNKVTEKGKDVELRCDPISGHTALYWYRQSLGQGLEFLIYFQGNSAPDKSGLPSDRFSAERTGGSVSTLTIQRTQQEDSAVYLCASSLPGTGGYGYTFGSGTRLTVV.

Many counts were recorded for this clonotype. CDR3 in amino acids: CASSSRGGTELFF. DNA of the CDR3: TGTGCCAGCAGCTCCCGTGGGGGCACTGAGCTGTTTTTT. The chain has TRBV7-3 and TRBJ2-2, with D possibly matching TRBD1 (6 bases). The CDR3 covers 13 residues. Germline-derived CDR1 and CDR2 are SGHTA and FQGTGA. With 4 bases removed from V and 11 bases from J, the gap between germline ends came to 14 bases. The full variable domain, in which reference TRBV7-3 and TRBJ2-2 provide the parts outside the CDR3, is GAGVSQTPSNKVTEKGKYVELRCDPISGHTALYWYRQSLGQGPEFLIYFQGTGAADDSGLPNDRFFAVRPEGSVSTLKIQRTERGDSAVYLCASSSRGGTELFFGEGSRLTVL.

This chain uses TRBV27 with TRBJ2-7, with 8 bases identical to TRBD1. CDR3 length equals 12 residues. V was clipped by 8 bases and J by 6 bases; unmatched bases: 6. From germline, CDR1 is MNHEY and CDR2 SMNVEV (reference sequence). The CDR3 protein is CASRQGFGEQYF. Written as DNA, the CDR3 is TGTGCCAGCCGACAGGGGTTCGGCGAGCAGTACTTC.

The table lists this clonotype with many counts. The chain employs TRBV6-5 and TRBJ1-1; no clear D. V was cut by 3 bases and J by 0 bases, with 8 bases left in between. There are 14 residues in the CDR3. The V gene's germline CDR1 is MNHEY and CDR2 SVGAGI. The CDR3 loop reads CASSYGTMNTEAFF. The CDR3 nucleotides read TGTGCCAGCAGTTATGGTACCATGAACACTGAAGCTTTCTTT.

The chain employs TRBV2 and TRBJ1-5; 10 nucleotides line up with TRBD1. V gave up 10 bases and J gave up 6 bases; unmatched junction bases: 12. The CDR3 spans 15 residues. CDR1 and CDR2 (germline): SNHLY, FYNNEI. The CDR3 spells CATFPGQGFSQPQHF. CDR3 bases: TGTGCCACCTTTCCGGGACAGGGGTTCAGTCAGCCCCAGCATTTT.

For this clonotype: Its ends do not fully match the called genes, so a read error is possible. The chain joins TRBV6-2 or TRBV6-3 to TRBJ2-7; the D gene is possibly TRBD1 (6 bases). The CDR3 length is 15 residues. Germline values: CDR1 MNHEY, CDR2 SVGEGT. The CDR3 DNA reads TGTGCCAGCAGTTACTCGTTGACAGGTTCCTACGGGCAGTACTTC. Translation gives CASSYSLTGSYGQYF.